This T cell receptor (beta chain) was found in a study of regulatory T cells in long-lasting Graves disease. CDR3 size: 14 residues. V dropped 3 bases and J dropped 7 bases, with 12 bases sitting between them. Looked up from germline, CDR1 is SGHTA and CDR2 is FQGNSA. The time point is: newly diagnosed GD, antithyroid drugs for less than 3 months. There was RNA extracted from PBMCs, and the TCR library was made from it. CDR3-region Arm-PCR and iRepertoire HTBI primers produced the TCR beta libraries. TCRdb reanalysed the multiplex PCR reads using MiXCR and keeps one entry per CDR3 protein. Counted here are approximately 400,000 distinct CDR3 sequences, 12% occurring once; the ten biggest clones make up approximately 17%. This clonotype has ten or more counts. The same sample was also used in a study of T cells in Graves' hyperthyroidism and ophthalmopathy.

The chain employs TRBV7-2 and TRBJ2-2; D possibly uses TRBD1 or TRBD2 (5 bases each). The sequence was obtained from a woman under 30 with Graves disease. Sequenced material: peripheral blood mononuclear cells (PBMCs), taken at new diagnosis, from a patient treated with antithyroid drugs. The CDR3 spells CASSLAGTGGELFF. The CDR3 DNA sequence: TGTGCCAGCAGCTTGGCAGGGACGGGCGGGGAGCTGTTTTTT.